Below are 32 T cell receptor beta chains sequenced from a single sample in a study of cytomegalovirus exposure and HLA in healthy donors. PCR primers comprised 60 Vbeta and 13 Jbeta primers. Profiling relied on immunoSEQ multiplex PCR, and the TCRdb table lists in-frame clones only, not all of them. Found here are 99,000 or so clones, over 75% of them singletons; the top ten hold around 5%. The material sequenced was PBMCs. All receptors come from a woman between 18 and 30 years old in good health and CMV-seropositive.

The V gene is TRBV4-1, the J gene TRBJ2-5, with D possibly matching TRBD2 (5 bases). V lost 2 bases, J lost 5 bases, and 12 bases lay in between. The CDR3 extends over 14 amino acids. Germline assignment: CDR1 MGHRA and CDR2 YSYEKL. Here the CDR3 DNA reads TGCGCCAGCAGCCAATTTGACGGGATTGAGACCCAGTACTTC. Encoded protein: CASSQFDGIETQYF.

J is TRBJ2-3 and V is TRBV18, with unresolved D. The CDR3 runs to 12 residues. Germline V gives CDR1 KGHSH, CDR2 LQKENI. V was shortened by 2 bases and J by 6 bases, with 6 bases between the two germline ends. The CDR3 region is CASSPTGDTQYF. The DNA of the CDR3 is TGTGCCAGCTCACCAACGGGTGATACGCAGTATTTT.

This clone was counted a few times. V gene TRBV11-3 combines with J gene TRBJ2-3; 8 bases align to TRBD2. Germline V CDR1 and CDR2: SGHNT, YENEEA. CDR3 length: 13 amino acids. V lost 0 bases, J lost 10 bases, and 3 bases stayed unmatched. This CDR3 reads CASSLDRGGPQYF. In DNA, the CDR3 is TGTGCCAGCAGCTTAGATCGGGGGGGCCCGCAGTATTTT.

The chain joins TRBV5-1 to TRBJ2-7; TRBD1 matches 11 bases. The CDR3 loop spans 12 amino acids. Trimming took 4 bases from V and 9 from J; bases not matched to a gene: 3. Germline loops: CDR1 SGHRS, CDR2 YFSETQ. CDR3 DNA: TGCGCCAGCAGCGAGGGGACAGGGGGGCAGTACTTC. This codes for CASSEGTGGQYF.

The chain couples TRBV9 to TRBJ2-7; 8 nucleotides agree with TRBD1. Trimming at V came to 3 bases and at J to 4 bases, leaving 3 bases not matched to a gene. The germline V gene encodes CDR1 SGDLS and CDR2 YYNGEE. CDR3 length equals 13 residues. The CDR3 here is CASSGGQGYEQYF. The CDR3, as DNA: TGTGCCAGCAGCGGCGGACAGGGTTACGAGCAGTACTTC. The entire variable domain, with the rest obtained from reference TRBV9 and TRBJ2-7, is as follows: DSGVTQTPKHLITATGQRVTLRCSPRSGDLSVYWYQQSLDQGLQFLIQYYNGEERAKGNILERFSAQQFPDLHSELNLSSLELGDSALYFCASSGGQGYEQYFGPGTRLTVT.

The gene calls are TRBV7-2 and TRBJ1-1, with D unclear. The CDR3 is 13 amino acids. Germline CDR1 and CDR2: SGHTA and FQGNSA. V shed 6 bases and J shed 0 bases, with 8 bases lying between them. CDR3 DNA sequence: TGTGCCAGCAGTCACGTAGTGAACACTGAAGCTTTCTTT. Translating gives CASSHVVNTEAFF.

CDR3 loop: CASSLMAPQGGYEQYF. DNA for the CDR3: TGTGCCAGCAGTTTAATGGCCCCCCAGGGCGGTTACGAGCAGTACTTC. This chain connects TRBV28 to TRBJ2-7; D perhaps matches TRBD1 (5 bases). Germline CDR1 and CDR2: MDHEN and SYDVKM. V dropped 2 bases and J dropped 4 bases, with 18 bases sitting between them. CDR3 size: 16 residues.

This clone was seen a single time. The chain couples TRBV5-1 to TRBJ1-4; 8 bases match TRBD1. Trimming took 3 bases from V and 4 from J; bases not matched to a gene: 11. CDR1 and CDR2 (germline): SGHRS, YFSETQ. The CDR3 runs 17 residues. The CDR3 DNA is TGCGCCAGCAGCTGGGGGATCGGACAGGGTGGTAATGAAAAACTGTTTTTT. It is translated as CASSWGIGQGGNEKLFF.

V is TRBV11-2 and J is TRBJ1-2; a possible D gene is TRBD1 (5 bases). This CDR3 spans 15 amino acids. The V end lost 5 bases, the J end lost 4 bases, and 17 bases lay between the germline ends. The germline CDR1 and CDR2 sequences are SGHAT and FQNNGV. The CDR3 sequence is CASSATDRVIYGYTF. CDR3 coding DNA: TGTGCCAGCAGCGCGACAGATCGAGTGATCTATGGCTACACCTTC.

The gene calls are TRBV15 and TRBJ2-7, with D possibly matching TRBD1 (5 bases). V dropped 0 bases and J dropped 6 bases, with 12 bases sitting between them. The CDR3 is 14 residues long. The germline gives CDR1 LNHNV, CDR2 YYDKDF (reference sequence). The CDR3 protein is CATSRDLTGAEQYF. The CDR3 DNA sequence: TGTGCCACCAGCAGAGATCTTACAGGCGCCGAGCAGTACTTC.

This chain links TRBV6-6 with TRBJ2-5; 7 nucleotides agree with TRBD2. This CDR3 spans 15 amino acids. Looked up from germline, CDR1 is MNHNY and CDR2 is SVGAGI (reference sequence). Germline trimming cut 4 bases from V and 3 bases from J; bases unmatched to any gene: 8. CDR3 region: CASSSSRTREETQYF. In nucleotides, the CDR3 is TGTGCCAGCAGTTCCTCCCGGACTAGGGAAGAGACCCAGTACTTC.

The rearrangement uses TRBV6-5 and TRBJ1-4; 12 bases are a match to TRBD1. V trimming: 6 bases; J trimming: 8 bases; junction bases outside the gene matches: 1. Germline assignment: CDR1 MNHEY and CDR2 SVGAGI. This CDR3 has 13 residues. The CDR3: CASRGQGAEKLFF. CDR3 coding DNA: TGTGCCAGCAGGGGACAGGGGGCGGAAAAACTGTTTTTT.

V is TRBV29-1 and J is TRBJ2-2; TRBD1 aligns across 9 bases. Germline CDR1 SQVTM, CDR2 ANQGSEA. This CDR3 spans 14 amino acids. V was pared by 6 bases and J by 7 bases, with 9 bases of the junction left unmatched. This chain's CDR3 is CSVTQGQGGGELFF. CDR3 nucleotides: TGCAGCGTAACCCAGGGACAGGGCGGCGGGGAGCTGTTTTTT.

This clone was found a few times. The chain combines TRBV7-9 with TRBJ2-5; perhaps TRBD1 as D (6 bases). This CDR3 contains 15 residues. Looked up from germline, CDR1 is SEHNR and CDR2 is FQNEAQ (reference sequence). V lost 3 bases to trimming and J lost 2 bases, with 13 bases between them. Here the CDR3 reads CASSLARQGQETQYF. The CDR3 region has the DNA TGTGCCAGCAGCTTGGCCAGGCAGGGGCAAGAGACCCAGTACTTC.

This sequence joins TRBV28 and TRBJ2-1, with 9 bases matching TRBD1. The CDR3 sequence is 17 residues long. CDR1 is MDHEN and CDR2 is SYDVKM in the germline V gene. After removal of 2 bases from V and 4 bases from J, the junction contained 9 bases not matched to a gene. The CDR3 region is CASSLVLGQGRYNEQFF. The CDR3 region has the DNA TGTGCCAGCAGTTTAGTTTTGGGACAGGGAAGATACAATGAGCAGTTCTTC.

V gene TRBV28 combines with J gene TRBJ1-1; D gene uncertain. V lost 3 bases, J lost 1 base, and 9 bases lay in between. The CDR3 extends over 14 amino acids. Germline V gives CDR1 MDHEN, CDR2 SYDVKM. The CDR3 sequence: CASSLSAENTEAFF. The CDR3 nucleotides read TGTGCCAGCAGTTTGTCCGCGGAGAACACTGAAGCTTTCTTT. Filled out from reference TRBV28 and TRBJ1-1, the complete variable domain reads DVKVTQSSRYLVKRTGEKVFLECVQDMDHENMFWYRQDPGLGLRLIYFSYDVKMKEKGDIPEGYSVSREKKERFSLILESASTNQTSMYLCASSLSAENTEAFFGQGTRLTVV.

The V gene is TRBV30, the J gene TRBJ1-2, with a possible D match to TRBD1 (6 bases). V lost 5 bases to trimming and J lost 6 bases, with 16 bases between them. The germline CDR1 and CDR2 sequences are GTSNPN and SVGIG (reference sequence). The CDR3 is 13 amino acids. In DNA, the CDR3 is TGTGCCTGGTCCCGAGGGGGGGCAGATGGCTACACCTTC. This translates into CAWSRGGADGYTF.

The chain links TRBV28 to TRBJ1-2; 7 positions match TRBD1. The germline CDR1 and CDR2 sequences are MDHEN and SYDVKM. Germline trimming cut 9 bases from V and 5 bases from J; bases unmatched to any gene: 9. The CDR3 contains 13 residues. CDR3 coding DNA: TGTGCCAGTGGGATTTTGACAGGGTATGGCTACACCTTC. Protein: CASGILTGYGYTF.

The chain joins TRBV5-1 to TRBJ1-4, with D perhaps TRBD1 (6 bases). V dropped 4 bases and J dropped 8 bases, with 15 bases sitting between them. Germline CDR1 SGHRS, CDR2 YFSETQ. The CDR3 consists of 14 residues. The CDR3 reads CASSPRGGQEKLFF. DNA for the CDR3: TGCGCCAGCAGCCCGAGGGGGGGGCAGGAAAAACTGTTTTTT.

As for this clone: At one end, the junction sequence differs from germline, possibly due to a read error. The chain carries TRBV28 and TRBJ2-3, with 10 bases fitting TRBD2. The germline CDR1 and CDR2 sequences are MDHEN and SYDVKM. The CDR3 has 14 residues. This CDR3 reads CASRLAGGIDTQYF. CDR3 DNA sequence: TGTGCCAGCCGTTTAGCGGGAGGAATAGATACGCAGTATTTT.

The gene calls are TRBV30 and TRBJ1-5; no definite D call. This CDR3 has 11 amino acids. Trimming shortened V by 0 bases and J by 11 bases, and 8 bases separated the two germline ends. Germline V gives CDR1 GTSNPN, CDR2 SVGIG (reference sequence). The CDR3 DNA follows: TGTGCCTGGAGTGTCGGTTCTTCCCAGCATTTT. Its translation: CAWSVGSSQHF.

The DNA for the CDR3 is TGTGCCAGCAGCGGGGACAGGGCTGGGGCCAACGTCCTGACTTTC. It encodes CASSGDRAGANVLTF. The chain combines TRBV2 with TRBJ2-6; 9 bases are shared with TRBD1. Germline V gene data show CDR1 as SNHLY and CDR2 as FYNNEI. V trimming: 6 bases; J trimming: 2 bases; junction bases outside the gene matches: 2. CDR3 length equals 15 residues.

The chain carries TRBV5-1 and TRBJ2-7; the D is unclear. This CDR3 spans 15 amino acids. Germline assignment: CDR1 SGHRS and CDR2 YFSETQ. V was trimmed by 3 bases and J by 1 base, leaving 14 bases between them. Here the CDR3 reads CASSSGQAPSYEQYF. In nucleotides, the CDR3 is TGCGCCAGCAGCTCTGGGCAGGCGCCATCCTACGAGCAGTACTTC.

The chain is built from TRBV5-1 and TRBJ1-6; unclear D gene. The CDR3 is 14 amino acids. The V and J ends lost 5 bases and 7 bases respectively, with 13 bases between them. The V gene's germline CDR1 is SGHRS and CDR2 YFSETQ. The CDR3 DNA sequence: TGCGCCAGCAGTCCCGAGGTCCCCAATTCACCCCTCCACTTT. Residues: CASSPEVPNSPLHF.

This sequence joins TRBV28 and TRBJ1-1, with TRBD1 matching 9 bases. The CDR3 length is 15 residues. After removal of 3 bases from V and 6 bases from J, the junction contained 8 bases not matched to a gene. Germline assignment: CDR1 MDHEN and CDR2 SYDVKM. The CDR3 spells CASSFLRRTGAEAFF. CDR3 DNA: TGTGCCAGCAGTTTCCTTCGAAGGACAGGGGCTGAAGCTTTCTTT.

The V gene is TRBV6-6, the J gene TRBJ1-3, with D tentatively TRBD1 (6 bases). The ends were cut back, 6 bases at V and 7 bases at J, with 19 bases in the middle. In germline, CDR1 is MNHNY, CDR2 SVGAGI (reference sequence). This CDR3 has 15 amino acids. CDR3 in amino acids: CASSRDISPGNTIYF. DNA of the CDR3: TGTGCCAGCAGCCGGGACATCTCCCCCGGGAACACCATATATTTT.

The chain combines TRBV30 with TRBJ2-7; a possible D gene is TRBD1 (7 bases). CDR3 length: 13 amino acids. Germline lookup yields CDR1 GTSNPN and CDR2 SVGIG (reference sequence). V lost 2 bases, J lost 6 bases, and 14 bases lay in between. The CDR3 here is CAWSRRGLGEQYF. CDR3 bases: TGTGCCTGGAGTAGGAGGGGGCTAGGCGAGCAGTACTTC.

The chain combines TRBV19 with TRBJ2-7; weak D call: TRBD1 (6 bases). Germline-derived CDR1 and CDR2 are LNHDA and SQIVND (reference sequence). The V end was cut by 5 bases, the J end by 0 bases, with 14 bases between. This CDR3 region has 15 residues. The CDR3 DNA sequence: TGTGCCAGTAGTGCCGGACAGACGAGCTCCTACGAGCAGTACTTC. Translating gives CASSAGQTSSYEQYF.

This rearrangement joins TRBV30 to TRBJ1-1; D is possibly TRBD1 (5 bases). Germline V gene sequence: CDR1 GTSNPN, CDR2 SVGIG (reference sequence). The CDR3 consists of 14 residues. Trimming removed 1 base from V and 3 bases from J, with 12 bases in between. The CDR3 here is CAWSEQGGDTEAFF. CDR3 sequence (DNA): TGTGCCTGGAGTGAGCAGGGAGGCGACACTGAAGCTTTCTTT.

This clone showed up just a few times. V usage is TRBV5-1 and J usage is TRBJ2-7; D gene ambiguous. V lost 0 bases and J 0 bases, leaving 10 bases between the germline ends. This CDR3 region has 15 residues. Germline assignment: CDR1 SGHRS and CDR2 YFSETQ. The CDR3 sequence is CASSLAGSSSYEQYF. In DNA, the CDR3 is TGCGCCAGCAGCTTGGCGGGTAGCAGCTCCTACGAGCAGTACTTC.

With respect to this clone: The same CDR3 can be traced to other DNA sequences in this sample. This chain uses TRBV9 with TRBJ1-1; D remains unclear. The V end was cut by 0 bases, the J end by 2 bases, with 5 bases between. Germline V gene sequence: CDR1 SGDLS, CDR2 YYNGEE. CDR3 length: 13 amino acids. This chain's CDR3 is CASSVAVNTEAFF. The CDR3 nucleotides are TGTGCCAGCAGCGTAGCAGTCAACACTGAAGCTTTCTTT.

J is TRBJ1-2 and V is TRBV6-1; 10 positions agree with TRBD1. The germline gives CDR1 MNHNS, CDR2 SASEGT. V gave up 6 bases and J gave up 4 bases; unmatched junction bases: 5. The CDR3 contains 14 residues. The CDR3 region is CASRGTGDLYGYTF. CDR3 nucleotides: TGTGCCAGCAGGGGGACAGGGGACCTCTATGGCTACACCTTC.